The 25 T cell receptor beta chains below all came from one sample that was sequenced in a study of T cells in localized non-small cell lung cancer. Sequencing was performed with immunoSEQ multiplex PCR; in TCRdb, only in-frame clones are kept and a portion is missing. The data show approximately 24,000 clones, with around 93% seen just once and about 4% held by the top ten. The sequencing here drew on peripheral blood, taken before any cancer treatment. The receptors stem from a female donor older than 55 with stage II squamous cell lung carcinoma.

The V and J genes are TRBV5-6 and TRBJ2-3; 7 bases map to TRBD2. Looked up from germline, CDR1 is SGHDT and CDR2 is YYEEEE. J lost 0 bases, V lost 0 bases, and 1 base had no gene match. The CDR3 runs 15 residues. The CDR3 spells CASSLGGGSTDTQYF. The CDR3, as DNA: TGTGCCAGCAGCTTGGGCGGGGGTAGCACAGATACGCAGTATTTT.

Written as DNA, the CDR3 is TGTGCCAGCAGCCAATCATCGGACAGGGCGGGAGATACGCAGTATTTT. Translated, it gives CASSQSSDRAGDTQYF. The rearrangement uses TRBV4-2 and TRBJ2-3, with TRBD1 identical over 8 bases. Trimming took 2 bases from V and 5 from J; bases not matched to a gene: 9. This CDR3 comprises 16 residues. The germline gives CDR1 LGHNA, CDR2 YNFKEQ.

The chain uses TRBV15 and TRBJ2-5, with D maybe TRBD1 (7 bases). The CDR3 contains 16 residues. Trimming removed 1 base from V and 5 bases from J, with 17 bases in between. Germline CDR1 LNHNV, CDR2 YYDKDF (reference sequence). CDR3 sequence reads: CATSRGGTALSETQYF. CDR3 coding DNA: TGTGCCACCAGCAGAGGCGGGACAGCCTTATCCGAGACCCAGTACTTC. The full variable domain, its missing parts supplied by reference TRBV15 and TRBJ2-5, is DAMVIQNPRYQVTQFGKPVTLSCSQTLNHNVMYWYQQKSSQAPKLLFHYYDKDFNNEADTPDNFQSRRPNTSFCFLDIRSPGLGDTAMYLCATSRGGTALSETQYFGPGTRLLVL.

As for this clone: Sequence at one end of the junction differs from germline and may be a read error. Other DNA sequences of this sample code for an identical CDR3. DNA for the CDR3: TGTGCTAGCAGTCCAAGGGGGCCGGATGAAGCTTTCTTT. As protein: CASSPRGPDEAFF. The chain combines TRBV27 with TRBJ1-1, with 7 bases that match TRBD1. CDR1 and CDR2 (germline): MNHEY, SMNVEV (reference sequence). CDR3 length: 13 residues.

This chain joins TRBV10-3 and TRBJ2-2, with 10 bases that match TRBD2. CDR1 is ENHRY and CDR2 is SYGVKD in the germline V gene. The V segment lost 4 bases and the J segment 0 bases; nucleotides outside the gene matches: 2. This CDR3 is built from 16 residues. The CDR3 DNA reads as TGTGCCATCAGTGCAGGACTAGCGGCGAACACCGGGGAGCTGTTTTTT. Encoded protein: CAISAGLAANTGELFF.

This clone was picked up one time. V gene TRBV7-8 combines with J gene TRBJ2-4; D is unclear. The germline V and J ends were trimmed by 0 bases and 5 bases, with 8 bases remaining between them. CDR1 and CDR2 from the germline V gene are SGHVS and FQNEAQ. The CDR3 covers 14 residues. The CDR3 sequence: CASSLATLQNIQYF. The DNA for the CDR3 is TGTGCCAGCAGCTTAGCGACCCTCCAAAACATTCAGTACTTC. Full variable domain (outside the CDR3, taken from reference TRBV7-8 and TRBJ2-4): GAGVSQSPRYKVAKRGQDVALRCDPISGHVSLFWYQQALGQGPEFLTYFQNEAQLDKSGLPSDRFFAERPEGSVSTLKIQRTQQEDSAVYLCASSLATLQNIQYFGAGTRLSVL.

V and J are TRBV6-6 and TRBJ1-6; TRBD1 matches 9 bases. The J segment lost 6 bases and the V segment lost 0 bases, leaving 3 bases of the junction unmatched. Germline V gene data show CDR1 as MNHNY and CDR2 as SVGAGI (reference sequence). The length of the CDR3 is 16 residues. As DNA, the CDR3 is TGTGCCAGCAGTTACTCTGGACAGGGGTCTAATTCACCCCTCCACTTT. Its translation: CASSYSGQGSNSPLHF.

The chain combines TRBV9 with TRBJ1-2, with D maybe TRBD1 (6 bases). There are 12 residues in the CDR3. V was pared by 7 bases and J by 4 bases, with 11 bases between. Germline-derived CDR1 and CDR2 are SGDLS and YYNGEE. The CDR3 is CASGSRGYGYTF. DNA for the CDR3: TGTGCCAGCGGAAGCAGGGGCTATGGCTACACCTTC.

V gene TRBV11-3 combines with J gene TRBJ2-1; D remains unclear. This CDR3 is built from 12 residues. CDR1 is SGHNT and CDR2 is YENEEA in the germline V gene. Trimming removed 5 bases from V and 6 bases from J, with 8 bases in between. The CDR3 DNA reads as TGTGCCAGCAGCCTAGGTCGCAATGAGCAGTTCTTC. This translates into CASSLGRNEQFF.

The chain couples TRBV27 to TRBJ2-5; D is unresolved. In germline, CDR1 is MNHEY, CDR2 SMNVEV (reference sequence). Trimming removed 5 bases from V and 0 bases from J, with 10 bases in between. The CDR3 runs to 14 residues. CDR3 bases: TGTGCCAGCAGTCCTAGGGCACACCAAGAGACCCAGTACTTC. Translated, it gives CASSPRAHQETQYF.

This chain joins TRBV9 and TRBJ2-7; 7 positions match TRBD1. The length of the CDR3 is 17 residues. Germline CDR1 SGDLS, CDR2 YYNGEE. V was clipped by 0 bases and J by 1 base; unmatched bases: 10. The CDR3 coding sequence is TGTGCCAGCAGCGTAGCTGAACAGGGGACGGCTTCCTACGAGCAGTACTTC. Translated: CASSVAEQGTASYEQYF.

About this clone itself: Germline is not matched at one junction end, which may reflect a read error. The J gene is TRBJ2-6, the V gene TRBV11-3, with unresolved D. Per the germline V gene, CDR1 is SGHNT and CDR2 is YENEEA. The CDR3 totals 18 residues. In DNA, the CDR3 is TGTGCCAGCAGCGCAATCGCCATCTCGACAAAGTCGGGCCAACGTCCTGACTTC. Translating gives CASSAIAISTKSGQRPDF. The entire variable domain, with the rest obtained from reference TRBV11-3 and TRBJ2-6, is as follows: EAGVVQSPRYKIIEKKQPVAFWCNPISGHNTLYWYLQNLGQGPELLIRYENEEAVDDSQLPKDRFSAERLKGVDSTLKIQPAELGDSAVYLCASSAIAISTKSGQRPDFGAGSRLTVL.

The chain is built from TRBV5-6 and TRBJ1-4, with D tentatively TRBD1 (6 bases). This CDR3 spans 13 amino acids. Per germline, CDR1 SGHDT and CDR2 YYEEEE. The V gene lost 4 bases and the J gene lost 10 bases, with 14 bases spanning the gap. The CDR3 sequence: CASSDGEGGKLFF. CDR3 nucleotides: TGTGCCAGCAGCGATGGGGAGGGGGGAAAACTGTTTTTT.

In DNA form, the CDR3 reads TGTGCCAGCAGTCCTGACAGCTACCGCGGCTACACCTTC. Translating gives CASSPDSYRGYTF. The chain is built from TRBV28 and TRBJ1-2, with D perhaps matching TRBD1 (5 bases). The CDR3 totals 13 residues. Germline CDR1 is MDHEN and CDR2 is SYDVKM. V lost 5 bases to trimming and J lost 8 bases, with 15 bases between them.

In DNA form, the CDR3 reads TGTGCCAGTAGTAGCGGCAGCAATTCACCCCTCCACTTT. It translates to CASSSGSNSPLHF. The chain has TRBV19 and TRBJ1-6; no definite D call. The V and J ends lost 4 bases and 7 bases respectively, with 8 bases between them. Germline loops: CDR1 LNHDA, CDR2 SQIVND (reference sequence). The length of the CDR3 is 13 residues.

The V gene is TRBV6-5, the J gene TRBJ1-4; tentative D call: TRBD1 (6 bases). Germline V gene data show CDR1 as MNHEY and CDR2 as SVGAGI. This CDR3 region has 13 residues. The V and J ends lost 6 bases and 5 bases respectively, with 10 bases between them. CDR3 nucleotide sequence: TGTGCCAGCAGCAGGGGCCGAAATGAAAAACTGTTTTTT. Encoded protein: CASSRGRNEKLFF.

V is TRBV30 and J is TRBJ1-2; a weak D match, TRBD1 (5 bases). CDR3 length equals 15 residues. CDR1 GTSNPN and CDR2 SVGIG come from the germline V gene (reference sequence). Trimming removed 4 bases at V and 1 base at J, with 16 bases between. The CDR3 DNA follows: TGTGCCTGGACCCGGGACGGTTATCTTAACTATGGCTACACCTTC. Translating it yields CAWTRDGYLNYGYTF.

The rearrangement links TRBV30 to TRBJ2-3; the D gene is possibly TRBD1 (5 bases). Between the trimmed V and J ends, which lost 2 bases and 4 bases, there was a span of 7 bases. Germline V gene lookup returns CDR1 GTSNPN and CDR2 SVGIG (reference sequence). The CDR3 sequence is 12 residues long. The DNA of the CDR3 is TGTGCCTGGAGTCAGGGCGCAGATACGCAGTATTTT. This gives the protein CAWSQGADTQYF.

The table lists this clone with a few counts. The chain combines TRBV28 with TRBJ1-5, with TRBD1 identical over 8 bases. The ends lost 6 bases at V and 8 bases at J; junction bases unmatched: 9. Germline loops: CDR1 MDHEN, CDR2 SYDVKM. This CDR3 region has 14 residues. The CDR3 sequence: CASSPDRGYEPQHF. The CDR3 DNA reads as TGTGCCAGCAGCCCCGACAGGGGCTACGAGCCCCAGCATTTT.

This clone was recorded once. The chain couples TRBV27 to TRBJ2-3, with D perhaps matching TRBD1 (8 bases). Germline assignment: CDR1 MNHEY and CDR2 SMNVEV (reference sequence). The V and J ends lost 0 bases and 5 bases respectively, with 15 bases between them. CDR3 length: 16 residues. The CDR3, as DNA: TGTGCCAGCAGTTTATCGAGGACAGGGAGGGGAGATACGCAGTATTTT. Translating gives CASSLSRTGRGDTQYF.

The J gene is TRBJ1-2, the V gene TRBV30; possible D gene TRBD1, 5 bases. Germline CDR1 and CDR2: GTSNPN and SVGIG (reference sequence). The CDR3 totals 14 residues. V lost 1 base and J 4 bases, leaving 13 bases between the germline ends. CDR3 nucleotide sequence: TGTGCCTGGAGTGCCTTCTGGGGCGTCTATGGCTACACCTTC. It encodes CAWSAFWGVYGYTF.

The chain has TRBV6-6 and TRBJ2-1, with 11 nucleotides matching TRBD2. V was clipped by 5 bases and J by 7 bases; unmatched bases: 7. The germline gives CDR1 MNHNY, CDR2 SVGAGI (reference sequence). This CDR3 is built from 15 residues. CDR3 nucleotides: TGTGCCAGCAGTCAGACTAGCGGGAAGGGGAATGAGCAGTTCTTC. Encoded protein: CASSQTSGKGNEQFF.

Here the CDR3 DNA reads TGCGCCAGCAGCCAAAATAGCGGGGGGGCATACTACAATGAGCAGTTCTTC. Protein: CASSQNSGGAYYNEQFF. This chain uses TRBV4-1 with TRBJ2-1; 11 bases align to TRBD2. Germline assignment: CDR1 MGHRA and CDR2 YSYEKL. J gave up 3 bases and V 2 bases, and 6 bases lay outside the gene matches. This CDR3 region has 17 residues.

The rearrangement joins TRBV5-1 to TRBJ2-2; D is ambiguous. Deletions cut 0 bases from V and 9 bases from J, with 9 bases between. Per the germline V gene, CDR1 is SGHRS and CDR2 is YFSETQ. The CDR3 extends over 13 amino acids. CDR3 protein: CASSLEPDWELFF. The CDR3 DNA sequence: TGCGCCAGCAGCTTGGAGCCTGATTGGGAGCTGTTTTTT.

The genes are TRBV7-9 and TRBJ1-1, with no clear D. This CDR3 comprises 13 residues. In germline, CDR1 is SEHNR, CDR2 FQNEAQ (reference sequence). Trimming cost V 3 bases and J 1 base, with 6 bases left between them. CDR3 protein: CASSFGRNTEAFF. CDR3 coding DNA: TGTGCCAGCAGCTTCGGACGGAACACTGAAGCTTTCTTT.